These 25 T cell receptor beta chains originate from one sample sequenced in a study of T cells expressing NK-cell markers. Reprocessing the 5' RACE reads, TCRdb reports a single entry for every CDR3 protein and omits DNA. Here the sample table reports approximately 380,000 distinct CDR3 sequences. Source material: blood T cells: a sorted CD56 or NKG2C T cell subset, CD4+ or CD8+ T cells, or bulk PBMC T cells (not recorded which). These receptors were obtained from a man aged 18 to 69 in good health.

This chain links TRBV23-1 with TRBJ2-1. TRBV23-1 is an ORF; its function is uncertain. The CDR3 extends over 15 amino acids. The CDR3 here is CASSQSGKSYNEQFF.

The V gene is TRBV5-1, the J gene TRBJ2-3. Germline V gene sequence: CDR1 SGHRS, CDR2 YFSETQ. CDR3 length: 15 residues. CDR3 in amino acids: CASSLDTRAPDTQYF.

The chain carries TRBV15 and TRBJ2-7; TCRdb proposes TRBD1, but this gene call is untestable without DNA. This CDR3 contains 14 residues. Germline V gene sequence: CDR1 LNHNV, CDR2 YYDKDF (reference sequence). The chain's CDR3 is CATSRPNRGNEQYF.

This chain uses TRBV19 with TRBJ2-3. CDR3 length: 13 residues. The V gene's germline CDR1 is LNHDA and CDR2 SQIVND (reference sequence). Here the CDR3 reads CASSAQTTDTQYF.

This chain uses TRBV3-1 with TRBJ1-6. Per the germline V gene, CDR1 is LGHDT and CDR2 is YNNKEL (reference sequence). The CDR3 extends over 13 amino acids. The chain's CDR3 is CASSPMYNSPLHF.

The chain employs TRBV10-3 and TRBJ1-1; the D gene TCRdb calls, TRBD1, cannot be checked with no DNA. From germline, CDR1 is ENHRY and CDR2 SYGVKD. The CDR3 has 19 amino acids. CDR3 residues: CATRAGGGHTATPFTEAFF.

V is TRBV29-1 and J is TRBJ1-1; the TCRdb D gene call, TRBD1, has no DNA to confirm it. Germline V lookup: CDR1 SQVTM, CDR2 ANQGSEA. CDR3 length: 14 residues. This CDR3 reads CSVRDQRANTEAFF.

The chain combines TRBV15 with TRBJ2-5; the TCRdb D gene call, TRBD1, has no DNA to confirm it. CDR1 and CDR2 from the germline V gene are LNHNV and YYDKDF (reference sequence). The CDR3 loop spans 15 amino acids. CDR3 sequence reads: CATSRGGGLQETQYF.

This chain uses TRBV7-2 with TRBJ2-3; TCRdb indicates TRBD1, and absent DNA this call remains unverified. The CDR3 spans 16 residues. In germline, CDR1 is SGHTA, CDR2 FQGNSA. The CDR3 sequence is CASSSPAGQLQDTQYF.

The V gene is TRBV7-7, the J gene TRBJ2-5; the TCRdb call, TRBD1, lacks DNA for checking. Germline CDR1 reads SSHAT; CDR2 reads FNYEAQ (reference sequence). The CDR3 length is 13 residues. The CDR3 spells CASSLSREGTQYF.

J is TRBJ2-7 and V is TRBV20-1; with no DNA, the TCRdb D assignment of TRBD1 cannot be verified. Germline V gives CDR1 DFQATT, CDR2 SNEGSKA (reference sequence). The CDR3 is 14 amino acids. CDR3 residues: CSAREQGVGYEQYF.

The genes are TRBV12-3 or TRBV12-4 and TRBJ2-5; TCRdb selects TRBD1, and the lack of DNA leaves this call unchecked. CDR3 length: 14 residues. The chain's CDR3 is CASSAQVIQETQYF.

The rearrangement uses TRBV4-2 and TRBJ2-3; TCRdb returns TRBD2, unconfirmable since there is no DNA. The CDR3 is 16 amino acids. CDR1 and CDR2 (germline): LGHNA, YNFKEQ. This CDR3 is CASSPLAGGVTDTQYF.

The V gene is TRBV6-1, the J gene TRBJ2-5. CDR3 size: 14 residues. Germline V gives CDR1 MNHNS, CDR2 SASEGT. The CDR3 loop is CAASGFLGVETQYF.

This CDR3 reads CASSWGQTNTEAFF. The chain uses TRBV12-3 or TRBV12-4 and TRBJ1-1; absent DNA, TCRdb's TRBD1 call cannot be checked. CDR3 size: 14 residues.

This CDR3 reads CASSNPGTHQETQYF. The chain recombines TRBV6-5 with TRBJ2-5; lacking DNA, the TRBD1 call made by TCRdb goes unchecked. Germline loops: CDR1 MNHEY, CDR2 SVGAGI. The CDR3 runs to 15 residues.

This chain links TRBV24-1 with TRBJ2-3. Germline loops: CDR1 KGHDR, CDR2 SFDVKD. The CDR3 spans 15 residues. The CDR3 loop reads CATSIYRGTLYTQYF.

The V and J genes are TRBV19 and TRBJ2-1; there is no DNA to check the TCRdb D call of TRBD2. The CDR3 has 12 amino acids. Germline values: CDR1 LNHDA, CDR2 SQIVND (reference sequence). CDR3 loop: CASSISGGEQFF.

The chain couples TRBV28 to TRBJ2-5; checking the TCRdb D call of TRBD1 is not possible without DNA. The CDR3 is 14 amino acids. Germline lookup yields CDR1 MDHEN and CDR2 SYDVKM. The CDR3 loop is CAIRKGGPGEVQYF.

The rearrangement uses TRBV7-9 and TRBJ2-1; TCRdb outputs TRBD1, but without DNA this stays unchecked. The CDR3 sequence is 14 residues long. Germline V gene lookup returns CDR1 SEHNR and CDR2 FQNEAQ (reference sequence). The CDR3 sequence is CASRNKGAYNEQFF.

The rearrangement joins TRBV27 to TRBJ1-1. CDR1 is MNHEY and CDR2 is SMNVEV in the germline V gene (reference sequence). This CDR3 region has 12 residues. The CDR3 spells CASSSNNPKAFF.

The CDR3 sequence is CASSPPAGVTGELFF. The chain recombines TRBV7-9 with TRBJ2-2; TCRdb returns TRBD1, unconfirmable since there is no DNA. Germline loops: CDR1 SEHNR, CDR2 FQNEAQ (reference sequence). This CDR3 is built from 15 residues.

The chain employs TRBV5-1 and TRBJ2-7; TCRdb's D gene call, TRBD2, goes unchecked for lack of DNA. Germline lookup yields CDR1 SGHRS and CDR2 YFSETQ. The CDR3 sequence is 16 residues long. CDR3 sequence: CASSLGGGGLFYEQYF.

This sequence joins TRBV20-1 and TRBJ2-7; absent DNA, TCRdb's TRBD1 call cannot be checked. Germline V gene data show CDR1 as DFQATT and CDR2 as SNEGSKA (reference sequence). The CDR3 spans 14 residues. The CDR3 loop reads CSAGGGERTYEQYF.

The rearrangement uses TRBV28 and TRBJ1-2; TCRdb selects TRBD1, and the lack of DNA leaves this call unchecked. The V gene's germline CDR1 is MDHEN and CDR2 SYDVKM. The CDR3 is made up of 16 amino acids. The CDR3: CASSLISTGGTYGYTF.